This T cell receptor beta chain was captured by sequencing in a study of blood T cell repertoires in COVID-19. Sequencing was performed with immunoSEQ multiplex PCR; in TCRdb, only in-frame clones are kept and a portion is missing. The sample has around 170,000 clones, around nine tenths seen once. Patients at the Seattle site were enrolled during active infection and followed longitudinally. This CDR3 contains 15 residues. Trimming shortened V by 5 bases and J by 0 bases, and 13 bases separated the two germline ends. Per germline, CDR1 SGHTA and CDR2 FQGNSA. This receptor was identified in a man in his fifties or sixties with COVID-19, enrolled during active disease. The J gene is TRBJ1-1, the V gene TRBV7-2, with D tentatively TRBD1 (6 bases). Material for sequencing was peripheral blood. CDR3 DNA sequence: TGTGCCAGCAGCCCCGGACAGACCATGAACACTGAAGCTTTCTTT. Its translation: CASSPGQTMNTEAFF.